The source of this TCR beta chain is a study of OX40 agonist ivuxolimab in advanced cancers. Describing the broader study: The costimulatory receptor OX40 (CD134) was targeted by ivuxolimab, a fully human IgG2 agonistic monoclonal antibody. The dose-escalation cohort was 82.7% male with a mean age of about 65 years, ranging from roughly 20 to 80. Of the roughly 52 dose-escalation patients, hepatocellular carcinoma was present in about 20, melanoma in approximately 15, renal cell carcinoma in 9 and head and neck cancer in 9. Patients were allowed to have had prior anti-PD-1, anti-PD-L1 or anti-CTLA-4 therapy, and approximately 40% of the dose-escalation patients had been treated with checkpoint inhibitors. Partial responses occurred in three dose-escalation patients: two with cutaneous melanoma and one with hepatocellular carcinoma. The purpose of peripheral TCRbeta sequencing was to test whether ivuxolimab changed TCR sequence diversity and led to clonal T-cell expansion. The paper covers the monotherapy dose-escalation part of the phase I ivuxolimab trial, which included N ≈ 50 patients. Intravenous ivuxolimab was administered to patients every 2 weeks at six dose levels: 0.01, 0.1, 0.3, 1.5, 3 and 10 mg/kg.

After removal of 4 bases from V and 4 bases from J, the junction retains 7 bases not matched to a gene. The CDR3 goes from the cysteine to the phenylalanine over 15 residues. The entry retains the CDR3 DNA only, 45 bases that are in frame from base 1. According to the germline V gene, CDR1 reads SNHLY and CDR2 reads FYNNEI. Beyond this particular receptor, the publication reports: Low levels of normalized T-cell clonal expansion were also seen in some patients who did not respond. After ivuxolimab, expanded clones were on average more numerous among CD8+ T cells than among CD4+ T cells. Antigen specificity was not determined for the clonally expanded peripheral T cells. In the 0.1-3.0 mg/kg groups, partial responders had among the lowest normalized peripheral clonal expansion, particularly in CD8+ T cells. Clonal expansion of both CD4+ and CD8+ blood T cells was observed from baseline to week 6 at doses 0.1 to 3.0 mg/kg.

Patients with autoimmune disease history or receiving systemic immunosuppression were excluded from the trial. Peripheral blood for TCR sequencing was drawn from every dose cohort at baseline, at cycle 4 day 1 and at cycle 7 day 1. The samples were taken from a phase I, first-in-human, multicenter, open-label dose-escalation trial of ivuxolimab. Adults with locally advanced or metastatic melanoma, renal cell, hepatocellular, or head and neck squamous cell carcinoma were enrolled in the trial. Before TCR sequencing, CD4+ T cells and CD8+ T cells from peripheral blood were sorted into separate populations. About this clone: The target of this receptor is not known. No base qualities exist here, and no much larger clone lies one base off it.

For sequencing of the TCRbeta CDR3 region, genomic DNA was extracted from the sorted cells. The immunoSEQ Assay was used to sequence the TCRbeta CDR3 regions. TCRdb took over this immuneACCESS table, retaining in-frame rearrangements with V and J assigned. Such tables are incomplete; in checked studies, under half of the missing clones stem from an unresolved V gene, and the remainder is unexplained. This sample gives roughly 80,000 clones in total; 89% of them show up just once. Together, the top ten hold under 0.4% of the sample. The sample in question was CD4+ or CD8+ T cells sorted from blood, obtained in a trial of the OX40 agonist ivuxolimab. The source is an adult with an advanced solid tumor such as melanoma, head and neck, liver or kidney cancer. The chain couples TRBV2 to TRBJ1-3, with 7 bases aligning to TRBD1. The DNA reads TGTGCCAGCAGTGTAGCCCTGACAGGGGGAAACACCATATATTTT. This translates into CASSVALTGGNTIYF. The reference TRBV2 and TRBJ1-3 proteins fill in what lies around the CDR3, so the full variable domain reads EPEVTQTPSHQVTQMGQEVILRCVPISNHLYFYWYRQILGQKVEFLVSFYNNEISEKSEIFDDQFSVERPDGSNFTLKIRSTKLEDSAMYFCASSVALTGGNTIYFGEGSWLTVV.